The rows below give T cell receptor beta chains drawn from one sample of a study of blood T cell repertoires in COVID-19. Clones were read by immunoSEQ multiplex PCR, and TCRdb kept only the in-frame ones, dropping some. The profile shows about 140,000 clones, 85% to 90% of them singletons. What was sequenced was peripheral blood. These receptors were collected from a woman aged 40 to 55 with acute or convalescent COVID-19. Each CDR3 is given with its conserved first and last residue. Fields, in order: V gene, CDR3 protein.

v_gene: TRBV5-6; CDR3aa: CASSSGLAGNTGELFF
v_gene: TRBV27; CDR3aa: CASSPRGQGSYEQYF
v_gene: TRBV4-1; CDR3aa: CASSQDRWFLQFF
v_gene: TRBV28; CDR3aa: CASSSRWAGVNYEQYF
v_gene: TRBV19; CDR3aa: CASAIEGLMGNIQYF
v_gene: TRBV4-1; CDR3aa: CASSPGQGVRGYTF
v_gene: TRBV30; CDR3aa: CAWSYLNTEAFF
v_gene: TRBV6-2/TRBV6-3; CDR3aa: CASSSDRGNSNQPQHF
v_gene: TRBV29-1; CDR3aa: CSVIYEGTGPYNEQFF
v_gene: TRBV7-9; CDR3aa: CASSLQGATDGYTF
v_gene: TRBV6-5; CDR3aa: CASRPGGTYEQYF
v_gene: TRBV6-5; CDR3aa: CASSYSGTGGDEKLFF
v_gene: TRBV27; CDR3aa: CASSLGEGAYTEAFF
v_gene: TRBV6-5; CDR3aa: CASSYRPRQLYGYTF
v_gene: TRBV9; CDR3aa: CASSRQDYNSPLHF
v_gene: TRBV5-1; CDR3aa: CASSLGKQGVSGYTF
v_gene: TRBV20-1; CDR3aa: CSASKGTGTYEQYF
v_gene: TRBV27; CDR3aa: CASSPIDRIYTEAFF
v_gene: TRBV2; CDR3aa: CATKRAGDEQFF
v_gene: TRBV4-3; CDR3aa: CASSYLTGGTEAFF
v_gene: TRBV11-2; CDR3aa: CASSRGSFSNQPQHF
v_gene: TRBV2; CDR3aa: CASIKGEGYGYTF
v_gene: TRBV30; CDR3aa: CAWARATVGAFF
v_gene: TRBV9; CDR3aa: CASSTGNFNQPQHF
v_gene: TRBV6-1; CDR3aa: CASSHGGQGRAEAFF
v_gene: TRBV25-1; CDR3aa: CASSEWTNNYGYTF
v_gene: TRBV5-6; CDR3aa: CASSPGTLSGNTIYF
v_gene: TRBV3-1/TRBV3-2; CDR3aa: CASSFSGSQFNEQFF
v_gene: TRBV7-2; CDR3aa: CASSTTRLVSLEQYF
v_gene: TRBV19; CDR3aa: CASSIDPRLRSNTGELFF
v_gene: TRBV6-6; CDR3aa: CASSYLGQGATGELFF
v_gene: TRBV6-5; CDR3aa: CASRFRREGGYTF
v_gene: TRBV6-2/TRBV6-3; CDR3aa: CASSYWEGTIDTQYF
v_gene: TRBV2; CDR3aa: CASKSGDSYNEQFF
v_gene: TRBV6-5; CDR3aa: CASSYSTGANTEAFF
v_gene: TRBV9; CDR3aa: CASSPRSGTGNEKLFF
v_gene: TRBV6-5; CDR3aa: CASRLAGELNEQFF
v_gene: TRBV5-5; CDR3aa: CASSVGQGGGNYGYTF
v_gene: TRBV7-2; CDR3aa: CASSLLAGGRVNEQFF
v_gene: TRBV11-1; CDR3aa: CASSWGQTPTYEQYF
v_gene: TRBV19; CDR3aa: CASSILAGAPQGEQFF
v_gene: TRBV25-1; CDR3aa: CASSEWSGRLGNTIYF
v_gene: TRBV24-1; CDR3aa: CATSARQGTNEKLFF
v_gene: TRBV18; CDR3aa: CASSRQGTNEKLFF
v_gene: TRBV7-3; CDR3aa: CASSADRGREQYF
v_gene: TRBV5-6; CDR3aa: CASSLWAVELSNYGYTF
v_gene: TRBV6-4; CDR3aa: CASSREGATGELFF
v_gene: TRBV28; CDR3aa: CASSLPNRQGEKLFF
v_gene: TRBV12-5; CDR3aa: CASGLGQGSETQYF
v_gene: TRBV10-1; CDR3aa: CASSERQSSYEQYF
v_gene: TRBV5-1; CDR3aa: CASSENTGLGGYTF